The clone carrying this T cell receptor (beta chain) was picked up many times. Germline V CDR1 and CDR2: MNHNS, SASEGT. After removal of 6 bases from V and 2 bases from J, the junction contained 10 bases not matched to a gene. CDR3 length: 15 residues. This record comes from a study of T cells after posttransplantation cyclophosphamide. The assay was immunoSEQ multiplex PCR, and TCRdb's table has in-frame clones only and misses some. The repertoire shows some 31,000 clones, none seen only once; the top ten take 4.8%. The V and J genes are TRBV6-1 and TRBJ2-7; 7 nucleotides line up with TRBD1. Sequencing was performed on PBMCs. This receptor was taken from a woman aged 25-40 years in good health and a related stem cell transplant donor. The CDR3 reads CASSLTGTAAYEQYF. The CDR3 DNA reads TGTGCCAGCAGCCTCACCGGGACAGCCGCCTACGAGCAGTACTTC.